A few counts support the clone carrying this T cell receptor (beta chain). As yet, its antigen is unknown. Primers for the PCR totalled 60 Vbeta and 13 Jbeta. The data were produced by immunoSEQ multiplex PCR, yet TCRdb's version contains in-frame clones alone and is incomplete. The repertoire holds around 140,000 clones, around 82% seen once, with around 2.5% in the top ten. V lost 6 bases to trimming and J lost 3 bases; unmatched junction nucleotides: 7. Per the germline V gene, CDR1 is LNHDA and CDR2 is SQIVND (reference sequence). The CDR3 covers 15 residues. This record comes from a study of cytomegalovirus exposure and HLA in healthy donors. Study-wide findings and caveats: The number of N-insertions in an Asian-associated ancestry cluster was reportedly below the roughly 670-donor mean in a later analysis. Generally TCR sequences proved uncommon, though certain public TCRs appeared in numerous donors.

The chain combines TRBV19 with TRBJ2-7; TRBD2 aligns across 11 bases. The specimen was PBMCs. The source of this sequence is a woman aged 18-29 years in good health and CMV-seropositive. CDR3 in amino acids: CASSLSGTSGYEQYF. In DNA form, the CDR3 reads TGTGCCAGTAGCCTTTCCGGGACTAGCGGCTACGAGCAGTACTTC.